Below are 27 T cell receptor beta chains sequenced from a single sample in a study of early T cells in non-severe SARS-CoV-2 infection. TCRdb analysed the 5' RACE reads with MiXCR anew, one entry per CDR3 protein. The table records 80,000 or so distinct CDR3 sequences, more than 5% of them present only once. Sequencing was carried out using whole blood. These receptors all stem from an adult who was a healthcare worker with PCR-confirmed SARS-CoV-2 infection or an uninfected control (not recorded which).

The table lists this clonotype with many counts. The J gene is TRBJ2-3, the V gene TRBV7-2; unclear D gene. The ends were cut back, 2 bases at V and 3 bases at J, with 9 bases in the middle. The CDR3 runs to 14 residues. Germline CDR1 SGHTA, CDR2 FQGNSA. The CDR3 nucleotides are TGTGCCAGCAGCTTATCCAGCAGTACAGATACGCAGTATTTT. This gives the protein CASSLSSSTDTQYF.

In its sample, this clonotype was seen many times. The V gene is TRBV7-4, the J gene TRBJ1-5, with a possible D match to TRBD1 (6 bases). V lost 5 bases to trimming and J lost 2 bases, with 25 bases between them. Per germline, CDR1 SGHVT and CDR2 SQSDAQ. This CDR3 region has 19 residues. CDR3 loop: CASSPRSGGTIQRNQPQHF. The CDR3 DNA follows: TGTGCCAGCAGCCCTAGGTCTGGGGGCACTATCCAGCGCAATCAGCCCCAGCATTTT.

This clonotype has a count of ten or more. The rearrangement links TRBV4-3 to TRBJ2-6; D is perhaps TRBD1 (6 bases). Germline V CDR1 and CDR2: LGHNA, YSLEER. V lost 1 base and J 4 bases, leaving 11 bases between the germline ends. This CDR3 spans 16 amino acids. The CDR3 loop is CASSQAGVSGANVLTF. In DNA form, the CDR3 reads TGCGCCAGCAGCCAAGCAGGGGTTTCCGGGGCCAACGTCCTGACTTTC.

The chain couples TRBV18 to TRBJ1-1; D remains ambiguous. CDR1 is KGHSH and CDR2 is LQKENI in the germline V gene. The CDR3 covers 15 residues. V was trimmed by 6 bases and J by 1 base, leaving 15 bases between them. As DNA, the CDR3 is TGTGCCAGCTCCCCCGGGATGGATCAGAACACTGAAGCTTTCTTT. Translated, it gives CASSPGMDQNTEAFF.

This clonotype was seen more than once but under ten times. The chain couples TRBV7-9 to TRBJ2-4; D may be TRBD1 (6 bases). This CDR3 is 13 amino acids long. V was cut by 1 base and J by 6 bases, with 7 bases left in between. The germline V gene has CDR1 SEHNR and CDR2 FQNEAQ (reference sequence). The CDR3 region is CASSLGGGNIQYF. CDR3 in DNA: TGTGCCAGCAGCTTAGGAGGGGGAAACATTCAGTACTTC.

This clonotype has ten or more counts. The chain recombines TRBV4-2 with TRBJ1-4; D is unclear. Germline V gene sequence: CDR1 LGHNA, CDR2 YNFKEQ. The germline V and J ends were trimmed by 0 bases and 7 bases, with 15 bases remaining between them. This CDR3 comprises 16 residues. The CDR3 nucleotides read TGTGCCAGCAGCCAAGATGCCGGGCCTCGGAGTGAAAAACTGTTTTTT. This translates into CASSQDAGPRSEKLFF.

This clonotype was found many times. V and J are TRBV20-1 and TRBJ1-1; D possibly corresponds to TRBD1 (6 bases). Trimming left V 5 bases short and J 0 bases short, with 13 bases between. The CDR3 consists of 14 residues. Germline V gene data show CDR1 as DFQATT and CDR2 as SNEGSKA (reference sequence). As DNA, the CDR3 is TGCAGTGCTGGTGTTAGGGGGTTGAACACTGAAGCTTTCTTT. This translates into CSAGVRGLNTEAFF.

This clonotype has more than one count but fewer than ten. One junction end disagrees with the germline gene, perhaps due to a read error. This chain connects TRBV4-1 to TRBJ1-1, with D tentatively TRBD1 (5 bases). Germline CDR1 and CDR2: MGHRA and YSYEKL. There are 16 residues in the CDR3. The CDR3 reads CASRQDIWDQNTEAFF. Here the CDR3 DNA reads TGCGCCAGCAGACAAGATATTTGGGACCAGAACACTGAAGCTTTCTTT.

This clonotype was observed a handful of times. The chain joins TRBV18 to TRBJ1-2, with 10 bases identical to TRBD1. V lost 2 bases, J lost 5 bases, and 11 bases stayed unmatched. The CDR3 has 17 amino acids. Looked up from germline, CDR1 is KGHSH and CDR2 is LQKENI. The CDR3 region is CASSPLGQGELLYGYTF. In nucleotides, the CDR3 is TGTGCCAGCTCACCATTAGGACAGGGGGAACTACTATATGGCTACACCTTC.

The chain uses TRBV6-1 and TRBJ1-1; 10 nucleotides align to TRBD1. The V segment lost 5 bases and the J segment 2 bases; nucleotides outside the gene matches: 5. Germline assignment: CDR1 MNHNS and CDR2 SASEGT. The length of the CDR3 is 15 residues. CDR3 protein: CASSKRTGGNTEAFF. CDR3 sequence (DNA): TGTGCCAGCAGTAAGCGGACAGGGGGAAACACTGAAGCTTTCTTT.

The sample holds many counts of this clonotype. This chain connects TRBV23-1 to TRBJ2-1; D gene unclear. TRBV23-1 belongs to the ORF category, with a function that is uncertain. The V end lost 4 bases, the J end lost 4 bases, and 20 bases lay between the germline ends. The length of the CDR3 is 17 residues. Here the CDR3 reads CASSLKGGRLPYNEQFF. CDR3 DNA sequence: TGCGCCAGCAGTCTCAAGGGTGGGCGACTTCCTTACAATGAGCAGTTCTTC.

The V and J genes are TRBV5-4 and TRBJ2-1; D possibly corresponds to TRBD2 (5 bases). This CDR3 has 16 amino acids. The germline V gene encodes CDR1 SGHNT and CDR2 YYREEE (reference sequence). Trimming removed 2 bases at V and 2 bases at J, with 14 bases between. CDR3: CASSFGGRNTYNEQFF. The CDR3 DNA reads as TGTGCCAGCAGCTTCGGAGGACGGAATACCTACAATGAGCAGTTCTTC.

This clonotype was recorded a few times. The V and J genes are TRBV5-1 and TRBJ2-3, with D uncertain. This CDR3 region has 14 residues. Germline-derived CDR1 and CDR2 are SGHRS and YFSETQ. Trimming cost V 1 base and J 2 bases, with 8 bases left between them. The CDR3 DNA sequence: TGCGCCAGCAGCTTGTCGTTCGACACAGATACGCAGTATTTT. Protein: CASSLSFDTDTQYF.

This clonotype was detected a few times. The chain carries TRBV7-9 and TRBJ2-1; D remains ambiguous. Trimming left V 3 bases short and J 3 bases short, with 9 bases between. Germline assignment: CDR1 SEHNR and CDR2 FQNEAQ (reference sequence). This CDR3 comprises 14 residues. The CDR3 spells CASSFASIYNEQFF. In DNA, the CDR3 is TGTGCCAGCAGCTTCGCGAGTATCTACAATGAGCAGTTCTTC.

This clonotype was seen ten or more times. V gene TRBV5-1 combines with J gene TRBJ2-3; 8 bases line up with TRBD1. The V and J ends lost 3 bases and 2 bases, in that order; junction bases with no gene match: 2. Germline V gene sequence: CDR1 SGHRS, CDR2 YFSETQ. The CDR3 is 14 amino acids. The CDR3 DNA reads TGCGCCAGCAGCTCGGGACAGGCCACAGATACGCAGTATTTT. It is translated as CASSSGQATDTQYF.

Comments on this clonotype: A much larger clone sits a single nucleotide away, making a read error possible. The chain's CDR3 is CANSQTVTGELFF. In DNA form, the CDR3 reads TGTGCCAACAGCCAGACAGTCACCGGGGAGCTGTTTTTT. The gene calls are TRBV7-2 and TRBJ2-2; tentative D call: TRBD1 (5 bases). The CDR3 has 13 residues. Germline loops: CDR1 SGHTA, CDR2 FQGNSA.

The chain has TRBV7-6 and TRBJ2-3; D perhaps matches TRBD2 (6 bases). The length of the CDR3 is 14 residues. The V gene's germline CDR1 is SGHVS and CDR2 FNYEAQ. V shed 5 bases and J shed 6 bases, with 15 bases lying between them. In DNA, the CDR3 is TGTGCCAGCAGCGCACTCAGTGGGGGGGATACGCAGTATTTT. Its translation is CASSALSGGDTQYF.

This clonotype was counted ten times or more. The J gene is TRBJ1-5, the V gene TRBV6-6; no definite D call. CDR3 length: 14 amino acids. The germline V gene encodes CDR1 MNHNY and CDR2 SVGAGI (reference sequence). Deletions cut 0 bases from V and 9 bases from J, with 12 bases between. The CDR3 DNA is TGTGCCAGCAGTTACTCGGGCAACGCTGCGCCCCAGCATTTT. As protein: CASSYSGNAAPQHF.

This clonotype was found a few times. The rearrangement uses TRBV28 and TRBJ2-5, with D possibly being TRBD1 (5 bases). Per germline, CDR1 MDHEN and CDR2 SYDVKM. V was clipped by 3 bases and J by 1 base, with 6 bases between them. CDR3 length: 13 residues. The CDR3 DNA is TGTGCCAGCAGTTTGACAGCCCAAGAGACCCAGTACTTC. Translating gives CASSLTAQETQYF.

Ten or more counts support this clonotype. V is TRBV5-8 and J is TRBJ1-4, with 8 bases lining up with TRBD1. Germline lookup yields CDR1 SGHTS and CDR2 YDEGEE. This CDR3 is 14 amino acids long. J was trimmed by 10 bases and V by 4 bases; bases with no gene match: 9. CDR3 DNA sequence: TGTGCCAGCAGCCTGACAGGGGTCGCAGGAAAACTGTTTTTT. Translation: CASSLTGVAGKLFF.

The J gene is TRBJ2-7, the V gene TRBV12-3 or TRBV12-4; possibly TRBD2 for D (5 bases). Trimming removed 3 bases at V and 2 bases at J, with 11 bases between. The length of the CDR3 is 14 residues. The CDR3: CASSFRGSTYEQYF. Here the CDR3 DNA reads TGTGCCAGCAGTTTCCGGGGATCCACCTACGAGCAGTACTTC.

This clonotype was recorded many times. This rearrangement joins TRBV13 to TRBJ2-5, with 8 bases identical to TRBD2. The junction had 4 bases not matched to a gene; V was cut back by 6 bases and J by 4 bases. Germline assignment: CDR1 PRHDT and CDR2 FYEKMQ (reference sequence). This CDR3 has 13 residues. CDR3: CASSPGTRETQYF. Here the CDR3 DNA reads TGTGCCAGCAGTCCTGGGACTAGAGAGACCCAGTACTTC.

This clonotype was counted many times. The rearrangement uses TRBV28 and TRBJ2-7; TRBD1 agrees at 7 bases. From germline, CDR1 is MDHEN and CDR2 SYDVKM. The length of the CDR3 is 14 residues. Germline trimming cut 2 bases from V and 1 base from J; bases unmatched to any gene: 2. The CDR3 here is CASSLGTVSYEQYF. As DNA, the CDR3 is TGTGCCAGCAGTTTAGGGACAGTTTCCTACGAGCAGTACTTC.

This rearrangement joins TRBV6-2 or TRBV6-3 to TRBJ2-1; 8 bases agree with TRBD1. Unmatched junction bases numbered 14, after V lost 5 bases and J lost 5 bases. Germline CDR1 is MNHEY and CDR2 is SVGEGT. The CDR3 length is 17 residues. The CDR3 DNA follows: TGTGCCAGCAGTGGCCTTGGTCGGACAGGGAAGGACAATGAGCAGTTCTTC. Encoded protein: CASSGLGRTGKDNEQFF.

The chain joins TRBV10-2 to TRBJ2-1; 12 bases are shared with TRBD2. CDR1 and CDR2 from the germline V gene are WSHSY and SAAADI. With 5 bases clipped from V and 7 bases from J, the junction kept 6 bases outside the gene matches. CDR3 length equals 15 residues. CDR3 sequence reads: CASSNLAGGTNEQFF. The CDR3 DNA reads TGCGCCAGCAGTAACCTAGCGGGGGGGACGAATGAGCAGTTCTTC.

This clonotype was recorded many times. V usage is TRBV28 and J usage is TRBJ2-7; a possible D gene is TRBD1 (6 bases). The CDR3 is made up of 13 amino acids. Germline V gene data show CDR1 as MDHEN and CDR2 as SYDVKM. V lost 5 bases and J 3 bases, leaving 11 bases between the germline ends. The CDR3 DNA sequence: TGTGCCAGCAGTAAGACAGGAGGCTACGAGCAGTACTTC. Its protein is CASSKTGGYEQYF. The full variable domain, completed using reference TRBV28 and TRBJ2-7, is DVKVTQSSRYLVKRTGEKVFLECVQDMDHENMFWYRQDPGLGLRLIYFSYDVKMKEKGDIPEGYSVSREKKERFSLILESASTNQTSMYLCASSKTGGYEQYFGPGTRLTVT.

The table lists this clonotype with a few counts. The V gene is TRBV5-1, the J gene TRBJ2-5; 7 nucleotides match TRBD1. The CDR3 runs 14 residues. V shed 3 bases, J shed 3 bases, and the junction held 5 bases outside the gene matches. CDR1 and CDR2 (germline): SGHRS, YFSETQ. The chain's CDR3 is CASSSRTGKETQYF. CDR3 DNA sequence: TGCGCCAGCAGCTCAAGGACAGGAAAAGAGACCCAGTACTTC. Complete variable domain (other parts from reference TRBV5-1 and TRBJ2-5): KAGVTQTPRYLIKTRGQQVTLSCSPISGHRSVSWYQQTPGQGLQFLFEYFSETQRNKGNFPGRFSGRQFSNSRSEMNVSTLELGDSALYLCASSSRTGKETQYFGPGTRLLVL.